These 20 T cell receptor beta chains originate from one sample sequenced in a study of blood T cell repertoires in COVID-19. Profiling relied on immunoSEQ multiplex PCR, and the TCRdb table lists in-frame clones only, not all of them. The sample has a few hundred thousand clones; about 88% are singletons. Sequencing input: PBMCs or T cells enriched from blood (not recorded which). The source is a woman under 40 who had been exposed to COVID-19.

The chain links TRBV7-9 to TRBJ1-1; TRBD1 matches 7 bases. Germline V gene lookup returns CDR1 SEHNR and CDR2 FQNEAQ (reference sequence). This CDR3 contains 15 residues. J gave up 4 bases and V 2 bases, and 7 bases lay outside the gene matches. This chain's CDR3 is CASSLTTGVGTEAFF. CDR3 DNA: TGTGCCAGCAGCTTAACCACAGGGGTCGGCACTGAAGCTTTCTTT.

The chain links TRBV6-5 to TRBJ2-2; TRBD1 matches at 8 bases. The J segment lost 5 bases and the V segment lost 2 bases, leaving 7 bases of the junction unmatched. Germline CDR1 reads MNHEY; CDR2 reads SVGAGI. The CDR3 has 16 amino acids. The chain's CDR3 is CASSYPGTGGTGELFF. The CDR3 DNA reads as TGTGCCAGCAGTTACCCCGGAACAGGGGGGACCGGGGAGCTGTTTTTT.

This rearrangement joins TRBV19 to TRBJ2-7, with a weak D call TRBD1 (6 bases). Looked up from germline, CDR1 is LNHDA and CDR2 is SQIVND (reference sequence). Trimming cost V 3 bases and J 7 bases, with 19 bases left between them. The CDR3 length is 15 residues. The CDR3 spells CASSIRTDPRGEQYF. CDR3 sequence (DNA): TGTGCCAGTAGTATTAGGACAGACCCTAGGGGGGAGCAGTACTTC.

This clone was detected only a few times. The chain is built from TRBV29-1 and TRBJ2-3, with 7 nucleotides matching TRBD2. Germline lookup yields CDR1 SQVTM and CDR2 ANQGSEA. The CDR3 spans 13 residues. CDR3 protein: CSSWEGFTDTQYF. In DNA, the CDR3 is TGCTCTTCGTGGGAGGGATTCACAGATACGCAGTATTTT.

The gene calls are TRBV27 and TRBJ2-7; D may be TRBD1 (6 bases). Germline assignment: CDR1 MNHEY and CDR2 SMNVEV (reference sequence). V shed 8 bases and J shed 6 bases, with 17 bases lying between them. There are 13 residues in the CDR3. The CDR3 DNA reads as TGTGCCAGCCGCTATACGGACAGCAGCGAGCAGTACTTC. Translating it yields CASRYTDSSEQYF.

With regard to this clone: Sequence at one end of the junction differs from germline and may be a read error. Here the CDR3 DNA reads TGTGCCAGCAGTTACCCCAGGCGATCCAAGAGCTTC. It encodes CASSYPRRSKSF. The V call is TRBV6-2 or TRBV6-3, the J call TRBJ2-7; D unclear. The CDR3 has 12 residues. From germline, CDR1 is MNHEY and CDR2 SVGEGT.

The chain joins TRBV20-1 to TRBJ1-2, with 10 bases that match TRBD1. This CDR3 comprises 18 residues. From germline, CDR1 is DFQATT and CDR2 SNEGSKA (reference sequence). J was trimmed by 3 bases and V by 3 bases; bases with no gene match: 16. In nucleotides, the CDR3 is TGCAGTGCTAGTACTACACGGGACAGGGGCTTTTCTTACTATGGCTACACCTTC. It translates to CSASTTRDRGFSYYGYTF.

The gene calls are TRBV6-5 and TRBJ1-5; the D is unclear. Germline V gene lookup returns CDR1 MNHEY and CDR2 SVGAGI. This CDR3 is built from 14 residues. V shed 4 bases and J shed 7 bases, with 14 bases lying between them. In DNA, the CDR3 is TGTGCCAGCAGTTCCAAAATATCGCGCCAGCCCCAGCATTTT. Translating it yields CASSSKISRQPQHF.

This chain uses TRBV3-1 (or the pseudogene TRBV3-2) with TRBJ2-1, with a weak D call TRBD2 (6 bases). The V gene lost 1 base and the J gene lost 9 bases, with 16 bases spanning the gap. CDR3 length: 15 amino acids. Germline V lookup: CDR1 LGHDT, CDR2 YNNKEL (reference sequence). This chain's CDR3 is CASSQGRSGVGEQFF. CDR3 nucleotide sequence: TGTGCCAGCAGCCAAGGACGATCGGGAGTAGGTGAGCAGTTCTTC.

The V call is TRBV9, the J call TRBJ2-3, with 9 bases matching TRBD2. Germline lookup yields CDR1 SGDLS and CDR2 YYNGEE. The V gene end was trimmed by 4 bases and the J gene end by 2 bases; junction bases not matched to a gene: 8. The CDR3 has 16 amino acids. CDR3 in amino acids: CASSPGASGDTDTQYF. The CDR3 coding sequence is TGTGCCAGCAGCCCGGGGGCTAGCGGGGACACAGATACGCAGTATTTT.

The gene calls are TRBV2 and TRBJ2-3; tentatively, D is TRBD2 (6 bases). The CDR3 totals 16 residues. V was shortened by 7 bases and J by 1 base, with 18 bases between the two germline ends. CDR1 SNHLY and CDR2 FYNNEI come from the germline V gene. CDR3 nucleotides: TGTGCCAGCACGAGGCAAGTCGGCGGGGGCACAGATACGCAGTATTTT. It codes for CASTRQVGGGTDTQYF.

The chain links TRBV7-9 to TRBJ1-3; a weak D match, TRBD1 (5 bases). The V and J ends lost 4 bases and 0 bases respectively, with 16 bases between them. The CDR3 spans 17 residues. Germline CDR1 SEHNR, CDR2 FQNEAQ (reference sequence). DNA for the CDR3: TGTGCCAGCAGCTCGACAGTGGGTTCTCCCTCTGGAAACACCATATATTTT. Its translation is CASSSTVGSPSGNTIYF. Using reference TRBV7-9 and TRBJ1-3 for the parts outside the CDR3, the full variable domain is DTGVSQNPRHKITKRGQNVTFRCDPISEHNRLYWYRQTLGQGPEFLTYFQNEAQLEKSRLLSDRFSAERPKGSFSTLEIQRTEQGDSAMYLCASSSTVGSPSGNTIYFGEGSWLTVV.

V is TRBV4-1 and J is TRBJ1-1; 7 bases are shared with TRBD1. Germline V gene lookup returns CDR1 MGHRA and CDR2 YSYEKL. This CDR3 comprises 15 residues. The ends lost 0 bases at V and 1 base at J; junction bases unmatched: 2. The CDR3 loop reads CASSQETGANTEAFF. The CDR3 DNA sequence: TGCGCCAGCAGCCAAGAAACAGGGGCGAACACTGAAGCTTTCTTT.

This clone was recorded at least ten times. This chain joins TRBV10-1 and TRBJ2-1, with a possible D match to TRBD2 (6 bases). The CDR3 extends over 14 amino acids. Germline CDR1 is WNHNN and CDR2 is SYGVQD (reference sequence). The germline V and J ends were trimmed by 4 bases and 7 bases, with 14 bases remaining between them. The DNA of the CDR3 is TGCGCCAGCAGTGTATCGGGGGACCGGAATGAGCAGTTCTTC. Translation: CASSVSGDRNEQFF.

The chain has TRBV19 and TRBJ2-1; 10 positions agree with TRBD1. V shed 6 bases, J shed 7 bases, and the junction held 6 bases outside the gene matches. Germline V CDR1 and CDR2: LNHDA, SQIVND (reference sequence). CDR3 length: 14 residues. CDR3 in amino acids: CASSGQGGRNEQFF. In DNA, the CDR3 is TGTGCCAGTAGCGGACAGGGGGGGAGGAATGAGCAGTTCTTC.

The J gene is TRBJ1-5, the V gene TRBV2, with D unresolved. Trimming stripped 2 bases from V and 6 bases from J, with 8 bases between. This CDR3 region has 13 residues. From germline, CDR1 is SNHLY and CDR2 FYNNEI. CDR3 in DNA: TGTGCCAGCAGTGAATTCCAATTTCAGCCCCAGCATTTT. Translating it yields CASSEFQFQPQHF.

The chain is built from TRBV19 and TRBJ2-3; 9 nucleotides match TRBD2. V dropped 3 bases and J dropped 1; count of bases not matched to a gene: 20. Germline V gene sequence: CDR1 LNHDA, CDR2 SQIVND (reference sequence). The length of the CDR3 is 21 residues. This CDR3 is CASSMAVSGGLLGRRTDTQYF. CDR3 DNA: TGTGCCAGTAGTATGGCAGTCAGCGGGGGGCTCCTTGGTCGTCGCACAGATACGCAGTATTTT. Using reference TRBV19 and TRBJ2-3 for the parts outside the CDR3, the full variable domain is DGGITQSPKYLFRKEGQNVTLSCEQNLNHDAMYWYRQDPGQGLRLIYYSQIVNDFQKGDIAEGYSVSREKKESFPLTVTSAQKNPTAFYLCASSMAVSGGLLGRRTDTQYFGPGTRLTVL.

The rearrangement uses TRBV19 and TRBJ2-1; D might be TRBD2 (5 bases). The CDR3 loop spans 16 amino acids. Germline V gene lookup returns CDR1 LNHDA and CDR2 SQIVND (reference sequence). Trimming stripped 2 bases from V and 8 bases from J, with 19 bases between. CDR3 sequence reads: CASSIMGATLGDEQFF. Here the CDR3 DNA reads TGTGCCAGTAGTATAATGGGCGCGACCCTCGGGGATGAGCAGTTCTTC.

The gene calls are TRBV25-1 and TRBJ2-7; D may be TRBD1 (6 bases). Per germline, CDR1 MGHDK and CDR2 SYGVNS. The CDR3 extends over 18 amino acids. V lost 2 bases to trimming and J lost 3 bases, with 23 bases between them. In DNA, the CDR3 is TGTGCCAGCAGTGAACCCGGAAGGACAGCGGATGGGGGCTACGAGCAGTACTTC. Translated: CASSEPGRTADGGYEQYF.

This rearrangement joins TRBV2 to TRBJ1-1, with D maybe TRBD1 (6 bases). The length of the CDR3 is 13 residues. Between the trimmed V and J ends, which lost 7 bases and 3 bases, there was a span of 12 bases. Germline V gives CDR1 SNHLY, CDR2 FYNNEI. CDR3 nucleotides: TGTGCCAGCATAAACAGGGCTTACACTGAAGCTTTCTTT. Protein product: CASINRAYTEAFF.